The clone carrying this TCR beta chain has only a few counts. The antigen is unknown. This specimen belongs to a study of T cell repertoires in cytomegalovirus infection. Overall study: Well-studied HLA-B-restricted epitopes and recently identified HLA-C-restricted epitopes of CMV were both used in the study. Both CMV infection and a matching HLA type were indicated by public TCR beta signatures.

The germline CDR1 and CDR2 sequences are DFQATT and SNEGSKA (reference sequence). This CDR3 comprises 15 residues. V shed 5 bases and J shed 0 bases, with 11 bases lying between them. TCRdb fed the reads into MiXCR, producing one record per CDR3 protein. The table has fewer than 1,000,000 distinct CDR3 sequences, around 31% seen once. Study observations and caveats: In two of eight donors, the top clonotype was HLA-C-restricted CMV-specific. Cumulative public TCR beta family frequency identified CMV carriers with the relevant HLA.

This chain joins TRBV20-1 and TRBJ1-6; D possibly corresponds to TRBD1 (6 bases). Sequenced here: cultured CD8+ T cells from PBMCs, sampled from culture after CMV antigen stimulation. This receptor was identified in a human donor in good health (CMV status not recorded). Some clones in this sample may be carry-over from other donors' samples. CDR3 nucleotides: TGCAGTGCTCGGGACACTAGCTCCTATAATTCACCCCTCCACTTT. Protein sequence: CSARDTSSYNSPLHF.